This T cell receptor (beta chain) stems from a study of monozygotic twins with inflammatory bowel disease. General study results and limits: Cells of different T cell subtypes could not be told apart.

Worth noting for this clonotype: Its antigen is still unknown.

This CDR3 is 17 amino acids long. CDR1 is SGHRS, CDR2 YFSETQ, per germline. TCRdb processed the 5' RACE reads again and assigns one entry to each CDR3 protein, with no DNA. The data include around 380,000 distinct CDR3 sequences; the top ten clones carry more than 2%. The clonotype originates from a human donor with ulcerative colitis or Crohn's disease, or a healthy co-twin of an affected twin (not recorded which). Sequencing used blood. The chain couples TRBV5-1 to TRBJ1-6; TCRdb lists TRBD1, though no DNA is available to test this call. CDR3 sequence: CASSIGAFRVGNSPLHF. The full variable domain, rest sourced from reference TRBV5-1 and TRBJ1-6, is KAGVTQTPRYLIKTRGQQVTLSCSPISGHRSVSWYQQTPGQGLQFLFEYFSETQRNKGNFPGRFSGRQFSNSRSEMNVSTLELGDSALYLCASSIGAFRVGNSPLHFGNGTRLTVT.